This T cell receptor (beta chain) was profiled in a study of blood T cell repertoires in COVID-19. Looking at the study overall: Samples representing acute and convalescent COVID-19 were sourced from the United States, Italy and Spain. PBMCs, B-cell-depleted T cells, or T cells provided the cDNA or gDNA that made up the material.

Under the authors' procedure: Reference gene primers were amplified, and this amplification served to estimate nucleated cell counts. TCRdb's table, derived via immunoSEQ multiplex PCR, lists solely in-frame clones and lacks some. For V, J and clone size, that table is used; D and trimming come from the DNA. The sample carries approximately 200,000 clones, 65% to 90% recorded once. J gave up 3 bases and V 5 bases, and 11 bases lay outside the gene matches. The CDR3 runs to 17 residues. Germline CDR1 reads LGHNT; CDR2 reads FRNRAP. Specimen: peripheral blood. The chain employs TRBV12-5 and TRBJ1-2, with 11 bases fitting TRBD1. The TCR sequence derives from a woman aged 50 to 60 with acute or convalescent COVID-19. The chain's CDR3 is CASGISTGTGGDYGYTF. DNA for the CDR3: TGTGCTAGTGGTATAAGTACCGGGACAGGGGGAGACTATGGCTACACCTTC.